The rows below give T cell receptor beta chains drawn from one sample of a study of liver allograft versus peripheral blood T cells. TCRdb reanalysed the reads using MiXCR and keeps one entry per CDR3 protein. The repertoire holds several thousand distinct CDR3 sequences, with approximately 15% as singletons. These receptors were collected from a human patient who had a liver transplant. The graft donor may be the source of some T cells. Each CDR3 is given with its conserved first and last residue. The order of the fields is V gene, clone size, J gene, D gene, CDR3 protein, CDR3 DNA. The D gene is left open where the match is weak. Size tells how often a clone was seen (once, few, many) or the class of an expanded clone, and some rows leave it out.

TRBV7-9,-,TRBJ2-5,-,CASSLAIETETQYF,TGTGCCAGCAGCTTAGCGATAGAGACTGAGACCCAGTACTTC
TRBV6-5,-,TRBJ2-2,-,CASSYLRGRENTGELFF,TGTGCCAGCAGTTACCTTAGGGGGCGGGAGAACACCGGGGAGCTGTTTTTT
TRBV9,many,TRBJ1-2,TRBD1,CASSAGTDPIYGYTF,TGTGCCAGCAGCGCCGGGACAGACCCAATCTATGGCTACACCTTC
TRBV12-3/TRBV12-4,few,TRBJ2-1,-,CASSGPPYNEQFF,TGTGCCAGCAGCGGGCCACCCTACAATGAGCAGTTCTTC
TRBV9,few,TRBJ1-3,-,CASSVAGSFISGNTIYF,TGTGCCAGCAGCGTAGCGGGTTCGTTTATCTCTGGAAACACCATATATTTT
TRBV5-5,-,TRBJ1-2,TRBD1,CASTGGHGYTF,TGTGCCAGCACAGGGGGACATGGCTACACCTTC
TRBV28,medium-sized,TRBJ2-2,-,CASSFRDLGELFF,TGTGCCAGCAGTTTTCGGGATCTCGGGGAGCTGTTTTTT
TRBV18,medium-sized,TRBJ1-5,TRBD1,CASSPSGGDQPQHF,TGTGCCAGCTCACCTTCAGGGGGCGATCAGCCCCAGCATTTT
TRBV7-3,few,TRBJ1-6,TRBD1,CASSSSGTANSPLHF,TGTGCCAGCAGCTCCTCCGGGACAGCCAATTCACCCCTCCACTTT
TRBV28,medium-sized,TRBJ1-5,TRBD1,CASSLASGGSWYSNQPQHF,TGTGCCAGCAGTTTGGCGTCAGGGGGCTCGTGGTATAGCAATCAGCCCCAGCATTTT
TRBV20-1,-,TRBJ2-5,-,CSASVGGPAAQYF,TGCAGTGCTAGTGTCGGAGGACCTGCGGCCCAGTACTTC
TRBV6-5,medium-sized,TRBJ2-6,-,CASSFSGLSSGANVLTF,TGTGCCAGCAGTTTTTCAGGTCTATCCTCTGGGGCCAACGTCCTGACTTTC
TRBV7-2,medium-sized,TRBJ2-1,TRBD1,CASSRDWTGVNEQFF,TGTGCCAGCAGCCGGGATTGGACAGGGGTCAATGAGCAGTTCTTC
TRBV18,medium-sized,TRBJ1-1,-,CASSPRAATDVEAFF,TGTGCCAGCTCACCACGGGCAGCAACAGATGTTGAAGCTTTCTTT
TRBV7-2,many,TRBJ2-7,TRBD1,CASSPPRTGGKYEQYF,TGTGCCAGCAGCCCGCCCCGTACAGGGGGTAAATACGAGCAGTACTTC
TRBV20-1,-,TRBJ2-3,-,CSARVAGASNTQYF,TGCAGTGCTAGAGTTGCGGGGGCTTCAAATACGCAGTATTTT
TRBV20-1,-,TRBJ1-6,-,CSASLPGRGYDNSPLHF,TGCAGTGCTAGTCTCCCAGGCAGGGGATACGATAATTCACCCCTCCACTTT
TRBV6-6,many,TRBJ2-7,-,CASSGTGNVQYF,TGTGCCAGCAGTGGTACAGGGAATGTGCAGTACTTC
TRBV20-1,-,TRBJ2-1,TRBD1,CSAIDGTGSSGGLDEQFF,TGCAGTGCTATTGACGGGACAGGGTCTAGCGGAGGTTTGGATGAGCAGTTCTTC
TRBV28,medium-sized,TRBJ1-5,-,CASSWRQGNQPQHF,TGTGCCAGCAGTTGGAGGCAGGGAAATCAGCCCCAGCATTTT
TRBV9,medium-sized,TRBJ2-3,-,CASSVWQSSTDTQYF,TGTGCCAGCAGCGTTTGGCAATCTAGCACAGATACGCAGTATTTT
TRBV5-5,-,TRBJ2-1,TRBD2,CASSLVASGRAQSEQFF,TGTGCCAGCAGCTTGGTGGCTAGCGGGAGGGCTCAGAGTGAGCAGTTCTTC
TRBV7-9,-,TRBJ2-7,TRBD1,CASSKGQGNEQYF,TGTGCCAGCAGCAAGGGACAGGGAAACGAGCAGTACTTC
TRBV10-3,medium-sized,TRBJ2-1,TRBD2,CAISEKETSGSHEQFF,TGTGCCATCAGTGAAAAAGAGACTAGCGGGAGCCATGAGCAGTTCTTC
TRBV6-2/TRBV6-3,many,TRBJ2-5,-,CASTLRRQETQYF,TGTGCCAGCACCCTCAGACGACAAGAGACCCAGTACTTC
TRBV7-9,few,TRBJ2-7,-,CASSLAPRNYEQYF,TGTGCCAGCAGCTTAGCCCCTAGAAACTACGAGCAGTACTTC
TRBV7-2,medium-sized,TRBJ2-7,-,CASSSLALPYEQYF,TGTGCCAGCAGCTCCCTAGCGCTCCCCTACGAGCAGTACTTC
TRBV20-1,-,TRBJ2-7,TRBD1,CSAERTGPRAYEQYF,TGCAGTGCGGAAAGGACAGGTCCTAGGGCCTACGAGCAGTACTTC
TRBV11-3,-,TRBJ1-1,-,CASSLEMNTEAFF,TGTGCCAGCAGCTTAGAAATGAACACTGAAGCTTTCTTT